The rows below give T cell receptor beta chains drawn from one sample of a study of response to subunit inactivated influenza vaccine. TCRdb re-analysed the RT-PCR reads in MiXCR, keeping a single row per CDR3 protein. The table has approximately 500,000 distinct CDR3 sequences, over 10% seen once. The sequencing here drew on PBMCs from blood, taken 45 days after vaccination. The origin of the receptors is a man aged 50 or older who received an inactivated influenza vaccine. CDR3s include the opening cysteine and the closing phenylalanine or tryptophan. D genes are given only for firm matches. Clone size is given for some rows only: seen once, a few or many times, or a class if the clone is expanded.

j_call d_call v_call clone_size cdr3_aa cdr3_nt
TRBJ1-1 - TRBV6-2/TRBV6-3 few CASRSTGTEAFF TGTGCCAGCAGATCTACAGGGACTGAAGCTTTCTTT
TRBJ2-7 TRBD2 TRBV20-1 - CSPSGSPSYEQYF TGCAGTCCTAGCGGGAGTCCCTCCTACGAGCAGTACTTC
TRBJ2-1 TRBD1 TRBV20-1 many CSARSGTGGNEQFF TGCAGTGCTAGATCCGGGACAGGGGGCAATGAGCAGTTCTTC
TRBJ2-1 TRBD2 TRBV6-2/TRBV6-3 few CASRLAGGINEQFF TGTGCCAGCAGACTAGCGGGGGGTATTAATGAGCAGTTCTTC
TRBJ2-5 - TRBV9 - CASSVATGLGPLYF TGTGCCAGCAGCGTAGCTACGGGGCTAGGGCCTTTGTACTTC
TRBJ2-1 TRBD2 TRBV4-3 few CASSRTGGGYEQFF TGCGCCAGCAGCCGTACAGGCGGGGGGTATGAGCAGTTCTTC
TRBJ2-7 TRBD2 TRBV4-2 once CASSQGGGLSISSYEQYF TGTGCCAGCAGCCAAGGGGGAGGGCTTTCCATAAGCTCCTACGAGCAGTACTTC
TRBJ2-2 TRBD1 TRBV4-3 many CASSQGRGQGYTGELFF TGCGCCAGCAGCCAAGGAAGGGGACAGGGGTACACCGGGGAGCTGTTTTTT
TRBJ2-1 TRBD1 TRBV7-9 - CASSPAEGGPYNEQFF TGTGCCAGCAGTCCGGCGGAAGGGGGCCCCTACAATGAGCAGTTCTTC
TRBJ1-3 - TRBV20-1 - CSAKELGTGNTIYF TGCAGTGCCAAAGAGTTGGGAACTGGAAACACCATATATTTT
TRBJ2-5 - TRBV5-1 - CASSLGGYGRETQYF TGCGCCAGCAGCTTGGGCGGGTACGGTCGAGAGACCCAGTACTTC
TRBJ1-1 - TRBV29-1 few CSAERRNYMNTEAFF TGCAGCGCCGAGCGTCGAAATTACATGAACACTGAAGCTTTCTTT
TRBJ1-1 - TRBV5-4 - CASINRGDTEAFF TGTGCCAGCATTAATAGGGGGGACACTGAAGCTTTCTTT
TRBJ1-2 - TRBV7-2 few CASSLDMVYGYGYTF TGTGCCAGCAGCTTAGATATGGTCTACGGCTATGGCTACACCTTC
TRBJ1-2 TRBD1 TRBV6-2/TRBV6-3 - CASSNSDRGLYGYTF TGTGCCAGCAGTAACTCGGACAGGGGACTATATGGCTACACCTTC
TRBJ2-5 - TRBV5-1 few CASSLLGRGGQETQYF TGCGCCAGCAGCTTGCTCGGTAGGGGCGGGCAAGAGACCCAGTACTTC
TRBJ2-7 TRBD2 TRBV4-2 - CASSQEISGGIYEQYF TGTGCCAGCAGCCAAGAAATTAGCGGGGGGATCTACGAGCAGTACTTC
TRBJ2-1 TRBD2 TRBV7-3 many CASSLGSSGSVSNEQFF TGTGCCAGCAGCTTAGGGTCTAGCGGGAGCGTGAGTAATGAGCAGTTCTTC
TRBJ1-4 - TRBV7-9 once CASGLGQSNEKLFF TGTGCCAGCGGTCTAGGACAGTCGAATGAAAAACTGTTTTTT
TRBJ2-1 TRBD2 TRBV27 few CASRRLAEAYNEQFF TGTGCCAGCAGGCGACTAGCGGAGGCCTACAATGAGCAGTTCTTC
TRBJ2-7 - TRBV6-2/TRBV6-3 many CASSYSFRAHTEQYF TGTGCCAGCAGTTACTCCTTTAGGGCTCACACCGAGCAGTACTTC
TRBJ2-5 - TRBV20-1 - CRGGAGETQYF TGCAGAGGGGGGGCGGGAGAGACCCAGTACTTC
TRBJ2-2 - TRBV20-1 many CSARKTGELFF TGCAGTGCTAGAAAAACCGGGGAGCTGTTTTTT
TRBJ2-7 TRBD1 TRBV4-2 once CASSLGRGQGGYEQYF TGTGCCAGCAGCCTCGGGCGGGGACAGGGCGGCTACGAGCAGTACTTC
TRBJ1-2 - TRBV6-5 - CASSYSARQGYDGYTF TGTGCCAGCAGTTACTCAGCGCGGCAGGGGTACGATGGCTACACCTTC
TRBJ2-6 - TRBV6-5 few CASSYSRGSGANVLTF TGTGCCAGCAGTTACTCGAGGGGCTCTGGGGCCAACGTCCTGACTTTC
TRBJ2-5 - TRBV6-5 many CASTNREKTQYF TGTGCCAGCACCAACAGGGAAAAGACCCAGTACTTC